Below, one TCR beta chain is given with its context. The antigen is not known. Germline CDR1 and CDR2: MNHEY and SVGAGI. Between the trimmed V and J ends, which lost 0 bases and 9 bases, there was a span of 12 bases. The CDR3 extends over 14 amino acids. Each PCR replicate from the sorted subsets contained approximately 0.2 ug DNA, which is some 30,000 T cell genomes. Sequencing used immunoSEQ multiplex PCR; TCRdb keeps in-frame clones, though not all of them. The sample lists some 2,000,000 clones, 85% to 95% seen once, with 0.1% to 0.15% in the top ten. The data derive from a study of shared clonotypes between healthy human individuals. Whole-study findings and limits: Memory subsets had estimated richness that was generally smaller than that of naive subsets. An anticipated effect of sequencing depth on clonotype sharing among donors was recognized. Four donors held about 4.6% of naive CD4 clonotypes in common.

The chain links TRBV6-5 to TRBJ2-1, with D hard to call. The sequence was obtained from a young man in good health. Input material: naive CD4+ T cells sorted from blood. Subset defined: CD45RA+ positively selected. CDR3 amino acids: CASSYSRGATEQFF. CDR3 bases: TGTGCCAGCAGTTACTCCCGTGGAGCCACTGAGCAGTTCTTC.